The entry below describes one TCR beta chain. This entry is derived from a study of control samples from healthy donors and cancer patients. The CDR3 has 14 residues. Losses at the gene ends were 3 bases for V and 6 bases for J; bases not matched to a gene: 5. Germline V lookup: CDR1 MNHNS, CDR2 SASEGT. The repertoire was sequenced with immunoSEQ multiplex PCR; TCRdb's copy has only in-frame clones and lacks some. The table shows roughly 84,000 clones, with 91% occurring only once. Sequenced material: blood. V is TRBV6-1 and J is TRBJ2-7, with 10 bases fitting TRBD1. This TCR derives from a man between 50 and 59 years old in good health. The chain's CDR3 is CASSDRTGGGEQYF. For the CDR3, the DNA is TGTGCCAGCAGTGACCGGACAGGGGGGGGCGAGCAGTACTTC.